The 3 T cell receptor beta chains below all came from one sample that was sequenced in a study of beta chain features in type 1 diabetes. Regarding the study as a whole: People with Type 1 diabetes carried modestly yet significantly shorter TCRB CDR3s in all four CD4+ subsets.

These receptors have no known antigen. Sequenced material consisted of expressed TCRB transcripts (all of the isolated RNA was reverse transcribed). This table comes from immunoSEQ multiplex PCR, and its TCRdb copy is limited to in-frame clones, with some not included. This table holds 640,000 or so clones, 13% found once. The sample consisted of naive CD4+ T cells from blood. The source is a man between 18 and 29 years old with type 1 diabetes.

This clone has a handful of counts. The chain employs TRBV19 and TRBJ1-5; no clear D gene. Trimming removed 7 bases at V and 5 bases at J, with 18 bases between. The CDR3 spans 15 residues. The germline gives CDR1 LNHDA, CDR2 SQIVND (reference sequence). The CDR3 loop is CASKPKSALDQPQHF. The DNA of the CDR3 is TGTGCCAGTAAACCCAAGTCAGCTTTAGATCAGCCCCAGCATTTT.

This clone was recorded a few times. The gene calls are TRBV28 and TRBJ1-4; no firm D call. V shed 3 bases and J shed 8 bases, with 10 bases lying between them. The CDR3 is 13 amino acids. Germline CDR1 is MDHEN and CDR2 is SYDVKM. The CDR3: CASSLEPVEKLFF. CDR3 DNA: TGTGCCAGCAGTTTGGAGCCTGTAGAAAAACTGTTTTTT.

This chain uses TRBV19 with TRBJ2-7; 15 nucleotides line up with TRBD2. This CDR3 has 15 amino acids. Germline lookup yields CDR1 LNHDA and CDR2 SQIVND (reference sequence). With V trimmed by 4 bases and J by 4 bases, 2 bases remained unmatched. The DNA for the CDR3 is TGTGCCAGTAGTAAGGGACTAGCGGGGGGTTACGAGCAGTACTTC. The encoded protein is CASSKGLAGGYEQYF.